This TCR beta chain was profiled in a study of T cells in Graves' hyperthyroidism and ophthalmopathy. Study-level findings and limits: Most expanded thyroid clonotypes above 0.001 recurred in blood.

This clonotype has only a few counts. Antigen: not known. Diagnosing involved the use of clinical symptoms, serum thyroxine and TRAb, thyroid ultrasound and orbital computed tomography. TCR beta CDR3 regions were amplified from RNA. The HTBI primer set was used in a first-round RT-PCR of the TCR CDR3. Each CDR3 protein gets one entry after TCRdb re-called the multiplex PCR reads with MiXCR. Of 700,000 or so distinct CDR3 sequences listed, roughly 17% are singletons. The CDR3 sequence is 14 residues long. The V end lost 6 bases, the J end lost 4 bases, and 13 bases lay between the germline ends. The chain joins TRBV12-3 or TRBV12-4 to TRBJ1-5; D call uncertain. Sequencing was performed on blood. This receptor was taken from a young man with Graves' hyperthyroidism. CDR3 bases: TGTGCCAGCAGCCGCGGGCCAGGTAATCAGCCCCAGCATTTT. This sequence encodes CASSRGPGNQPQHF.